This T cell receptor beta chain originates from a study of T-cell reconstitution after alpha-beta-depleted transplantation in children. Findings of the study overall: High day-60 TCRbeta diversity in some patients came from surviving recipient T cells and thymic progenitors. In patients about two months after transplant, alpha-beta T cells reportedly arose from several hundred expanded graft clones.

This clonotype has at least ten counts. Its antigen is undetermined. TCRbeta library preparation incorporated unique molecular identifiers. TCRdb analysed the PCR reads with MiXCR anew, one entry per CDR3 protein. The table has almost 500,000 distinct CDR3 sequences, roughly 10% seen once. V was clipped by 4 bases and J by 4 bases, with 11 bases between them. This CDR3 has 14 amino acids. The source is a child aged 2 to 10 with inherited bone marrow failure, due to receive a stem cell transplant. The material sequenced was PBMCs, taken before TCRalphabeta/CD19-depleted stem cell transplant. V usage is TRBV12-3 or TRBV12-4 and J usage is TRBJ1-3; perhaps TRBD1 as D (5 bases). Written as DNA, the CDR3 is TGTGCCAGCAGTTCAGGGTCGGCCGGAAACACCATATATTTT. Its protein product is CASSSGSAGNTIYF.